The 4 T cell receptor beta chains below were found in one sample sequenced in a study of siplizumab effects on memory and regulatory T cells. Sequencing used immunoSEQ multiplex PCR; TCRdb keeps in-frame clones, though not all of them. The data show about 82,000 clones, with about 91% seen just once and over 1.5% held by the top ten. The source material was Tregs sorted from blood. The receptors shown here come from a human donor in good health.

V usage is TRBV2 and J usage is TRBJ2-7; 11 bases match TRBD2. This CDR3 spans 13 amino acids. Germline-derived CDR1 and CDR2 are SNHLY and FYNNEI. Trimming at V came to 5 bases and at J to 12 bases, leaving 9 bases not matched to a gene. This chain's CDR3 is CASSPMLAGGAYF. CDR3 DNA sequence: TGTGCCAGCAGTCCTATGCTAGCGGGAGGAGCGTACTTC. The full variable domain, with the rest looked up from reference TRBV2 and TRBJ2-7, is EPEVTQTPSHQVTQMGQEVILRCVPISNHLYFYWYRQILGQKVEFLVSFYNNEISEKSEIFDDQFSVERPDGSNFTLKIRSTKLEDSAMYFCASSPMLAGGAYFGPGTRLTVT.

The rearrangement uses TRBV7-3 and TRBJ2-5; D not certain. The CDR3 runs 12 residues. Germline lookup yields CDR1 SGHTA and CDR2 FQGTGA. V was clipped by 6 bases and J by 7 bases, with 12 bases between them. This chain's CDR3 is CASSRPGGTQYF. CDR3 bases: TGTGCCAGCAGTCGACCAGGTGGGACCCAGTACTTC. The full variable domain, its missing parts supplied by reference TRBV7-3 and TRBJ2-5, is GAGVSQTPSNKVTEKGKYVELRCDPISGHTALYWYRQSLGQGPEFLIYFQGTGAADDSGLPNDRFFAVRPEGSVSTLKIQRTERGDSAVYLCASSRPGGTQYFGPGTRLLVL.

V and J are TRBV18 and TRBJ2-7, with unresolved D. Trimming pared 5 bases from V and 3 bases from J, leaving 8 bases between. The germline CDR1 and CDR2 sequences are KGHSH and LQKENI. The CDR3 spans 12 residues. This CDR3 is CASSSPDYEQYF. In DNA form, the CDR3 reads TGTGCCAGCTCAAGTCCAGACTACGAGCAGTACTTC.

This clone is a singleton in its sample. Other DNA sequences within the sample encode an identical CDR3. This chain joins TRBV9 and TRBJ2-2; no firm D call. Per the germline V gene, CDR1 is SGDLS and CDR2 is YYNGEE. This CDR3 comprises 14 residues. Deletions cut 2 bases from V and 2 bases from J, with 7 bases between. The CDR3 spells CASSVRVNTGELFF. Written as DNA, the CDR3 is TGTGCCAGCAGCGTTAGGGTTAACACCGGGGAGCTGTTTTTT.